The 9 T cell receptor beta chains presented below share a single source sample, sequenced in a study of cytomegalovirus exposure and HLA in healthy donors. In the PCR, 60 Vbeta and 13 Jbeta primers were used. Method: immunoSEQ multiplex PCR; TCRdb's copy keeps in-frame clones and lacks some. Its table records about 48,000 clones. The sequenced material came from PBMCs. Receptors were obtained from a male donor in good health and CMV-seropositive.

This rearrangement joins TRBV5-6 to TRBJ2-1, with D tentatively TRBD2 (6 bases). Germline V gives CDR1 SGHDT, CDR2 YYEEEE. This CDR3 is built from 13 residues. Trimming stripped 4 bases from V and 8 bases from J, with 13 bases between. For the CDR3, the DNA is TGTGCCAGCAGCCGGGGGTCCAGGGATGAGCAGTTCTTC. It translates to CASSRGSRDEQFF.

V usage is TRBV27 and J usage is TRBJ1-1; TRBD1 might be the D (5 bases). Germline CDR1 MNHEY, CDR2 SMNVEV (reference sequence). The CDR3 loop spans 12 amino acids. V lost 5 bases and J 4 bases, leaving 8 bases between the germline ends. CDR3 sequence: CASSGGGTEAFF. The CDR3, as DNA: TGTGCCAGCAGTGGGGGGGGCACTGAAGCTTTCTTT.

The chain is built from TRBV5-3 and TRBJ1-2; D is uncertain. TRBV5-3 qualifies as an ORF whose function is uncertain. Trimming took off 1 base at V and 4 bases at J, with 5 bases between the two ends. The CDR3 extends over 12 amino acids. The CDR3 bases are TGTGCCAGAAGCTTGCCCCTCTATGGCTACACCTTC. Translating gives CARSLPLYGYTF.

V usage is TRBV7-3 and J usage is TRBJ2-3, with a tentative D call TRBD2 (6 bases). With 0 bases removed from V and 4 bases from J, the gap between germline ends came to 11 bases. The CDR3 runs 15 residues. Germline V gives CDR1 SGHTA, CDR2 FQGTGA. The CDR3 protein is CASSLTLTGADTQYF. The CDR3 DNA reads as TGTGCCAGCAGCTTAACGTTGACGGGGGCAGATACGCAGTATTTT.

The chain uses TRBV6-1 and TRBJ1-5; 7 positions agree with TRBD1. Losses at the gene ends were 0 bases for V and 4 bases for J; bases not matched to a gene: 12. The CDR3 is made up of 18 amino acids. In germline, CDR1 is MNHNS, CDR2 SASEGT. The CDR3 nucleotides read TGTGCCAGCAGTGAAGCCTGGGCCAGGGGGGAAGGAAATCAGCCCCAGCATTTT. This codes for CASSEAWARGEGNQPQHF.

This rearrangement joins TRBV6-1 to TRBJ2-7; 8 positions match TRBD1. The CDR3 totals 13 residues. J was trimmed by 6 bases and V by 2 bases; bases with no gene match: 3. Germline lookup yields CDR1 MNHNS and CDR2 SASEGT. CDR3 nucleotides: TGTGCCAGCAGTGAATGGGACAGGAGCGAGCAGTACTTC. Protein: CASSEWDRSEQYF.

The CDR3 here is CASSPGRENYGYTF. CDR3 DNA: TGTGCCAGCAGCCCAGGCCGGGAAAACTATGGCTACACCTTC. The chain joins TRBV7-3 to TRBJ1-2, with D unresolved. This CDR3 comprises 14 residues. Trimming shortened V by 5 bases and J by 2 bases, and 12 bases separated the two germline ends. CDR1 and CDR2 from the germline V gene are SGHTA and FQGTGA.

CDR3 region: CSGSENGGYTF. As DNA, the CDR3 is TGCAGCGGCAGCGAAAACGGTGGCTACACCTTC. The chain is built from TRBV29-1 and TRBJ1-2; D is undetermined. The CDR3 covers 11 residues. V was pared by 7 bases and J by 7 bases, with 13 bases between. Germline CDR1 SQVTM, CDR2 ANQGSEA. The whole variable domain, remainder taken from reference TRBV29-1 and TRBJ1-2, is SAVISQKPSRDICQRGTSLTIQCQVDSQVTMMFWYRQQPGQSLTLIATANQGSEATYESGFVIDKFPISRPNLTFSTLTVSNMSPEDSSIYLCSGSENGGYTFGSGTRLTVV.

The rearrangement joins TRBV7-9 to TRBJ1-2, with unresolved D. This CDR3 is built from 14 residues. V dropped 5 bases and J dropped 1 base, with 11 bases sitting between them. Germline assignment: CDR1 SEHNR and CDR2 FQNEAQ (reference sequence). The CDR3 protein is CASSHPADNYGYTF. The CDR3, as DNA: TGTGCCAGCAGCCACCCTGCGGATAACTATGGCTACACCTTC.